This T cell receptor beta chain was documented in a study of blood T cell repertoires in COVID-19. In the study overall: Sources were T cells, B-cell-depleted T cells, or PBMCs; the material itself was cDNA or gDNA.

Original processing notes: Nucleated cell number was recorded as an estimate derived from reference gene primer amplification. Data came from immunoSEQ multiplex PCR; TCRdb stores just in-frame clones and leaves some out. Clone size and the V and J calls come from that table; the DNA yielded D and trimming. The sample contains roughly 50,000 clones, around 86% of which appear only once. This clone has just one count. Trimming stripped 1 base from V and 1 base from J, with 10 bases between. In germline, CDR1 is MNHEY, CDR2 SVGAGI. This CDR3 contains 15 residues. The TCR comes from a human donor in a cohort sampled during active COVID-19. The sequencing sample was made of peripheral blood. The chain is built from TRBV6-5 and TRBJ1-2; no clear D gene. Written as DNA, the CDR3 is TGTGCCAGCAGTTACTACGCCACACATAACTATGGCTACACCTTC. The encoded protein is CASSYYATHNYGYTF.